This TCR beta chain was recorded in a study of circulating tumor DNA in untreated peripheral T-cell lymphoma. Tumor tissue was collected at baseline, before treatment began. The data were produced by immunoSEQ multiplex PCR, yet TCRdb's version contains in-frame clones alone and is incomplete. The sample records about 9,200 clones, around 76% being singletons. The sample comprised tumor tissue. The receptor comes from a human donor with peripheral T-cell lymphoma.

The CDR3 DNA follows: TGTGCCAGCTCCCCCGGGCTCCCCTACGAGCAGTACTTC. Protein sequence: CASSPGLPYEQYF. V and J are TRBV18 and TRBJ2-7; D not resolved. Looked up from germline, CDR1 is KGHSH and CDR2 is LQKENI. This CDR3 has 13 residues. V lost 6 bases, J lost 2 bases, and 11 bases lay in between.